What follows describes a single T cell receptor beta chain. The record originates from a study of blood T cell repertoires in COVID-19. Repertoires were generated with immunoSEQ multiplex PCR, while TCRdb's copy carries only in-frame clones and drops some. The data contain about 300,000 clones, around four fifths of them singletons. The CDR3 consists of 18 residues. CDR1 MDHEN and CDR2 SYDVKM come from the germline V gene. Germline trimming cut 4 bases from V and 2 bases from J; bases unmatched to any gene: 14. The V gene is TRBV28, the J gene TRBJ2-3, with 8 bases fitting TRBD2. The sample comprised peripheral blood. The clonotype originates from a woman aged 45-60 years with acute or convalescent COVID-19. DNA of the CDR3: TGTGCCAGCAGTTCCCCTTTAGGACGGGGGGGAATCACAGATACGCAGTATTTT. It yields the protein CASSSPLGRGGITDTQYF.